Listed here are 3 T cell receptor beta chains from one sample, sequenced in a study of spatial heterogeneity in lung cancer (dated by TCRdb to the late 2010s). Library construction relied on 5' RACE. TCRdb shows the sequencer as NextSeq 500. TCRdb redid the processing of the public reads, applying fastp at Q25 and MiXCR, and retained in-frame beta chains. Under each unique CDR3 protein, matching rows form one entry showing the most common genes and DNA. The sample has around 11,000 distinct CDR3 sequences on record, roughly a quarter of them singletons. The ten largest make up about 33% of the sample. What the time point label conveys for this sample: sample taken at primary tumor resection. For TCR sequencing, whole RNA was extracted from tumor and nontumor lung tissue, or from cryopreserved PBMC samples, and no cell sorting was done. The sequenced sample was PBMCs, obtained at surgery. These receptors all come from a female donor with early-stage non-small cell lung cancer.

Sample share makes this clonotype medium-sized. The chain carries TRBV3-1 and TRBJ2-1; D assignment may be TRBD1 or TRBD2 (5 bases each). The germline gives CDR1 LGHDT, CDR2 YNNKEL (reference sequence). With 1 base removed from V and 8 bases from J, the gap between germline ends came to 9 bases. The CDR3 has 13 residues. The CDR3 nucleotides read TGTGCCAGCAGCCAAGCATTGGGACATGAGCAGTTCTTC. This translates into CASSQALGHEQFF.

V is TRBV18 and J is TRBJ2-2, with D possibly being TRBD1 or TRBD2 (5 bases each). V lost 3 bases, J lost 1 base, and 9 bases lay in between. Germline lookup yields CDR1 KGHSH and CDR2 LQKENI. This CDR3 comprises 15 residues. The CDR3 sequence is CASSPGDGNTGELFF. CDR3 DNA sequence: TGTGCCAGCTCACCGGGGGATGGGAACACCGGGGAGCTGTTTTTT.

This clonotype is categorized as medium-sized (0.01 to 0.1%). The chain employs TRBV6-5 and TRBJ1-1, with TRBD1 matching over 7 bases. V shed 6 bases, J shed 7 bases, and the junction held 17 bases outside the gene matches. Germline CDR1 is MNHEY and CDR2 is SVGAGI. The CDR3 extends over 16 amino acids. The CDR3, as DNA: TGTGCCAGCAGCACCCTAACAGGGGCCCGGGACTTTGAAGCTTTCTTT. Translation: CASSTLTGARDFEAFF.